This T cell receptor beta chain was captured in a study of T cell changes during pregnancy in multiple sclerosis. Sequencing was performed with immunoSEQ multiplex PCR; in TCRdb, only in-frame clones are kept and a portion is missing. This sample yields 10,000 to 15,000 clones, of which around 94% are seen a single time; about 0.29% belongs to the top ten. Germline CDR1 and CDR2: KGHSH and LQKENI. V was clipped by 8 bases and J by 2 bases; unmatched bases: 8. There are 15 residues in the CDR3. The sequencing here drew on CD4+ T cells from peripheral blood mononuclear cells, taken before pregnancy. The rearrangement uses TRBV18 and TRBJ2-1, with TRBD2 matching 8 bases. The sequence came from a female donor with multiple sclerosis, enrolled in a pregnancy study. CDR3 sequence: CASSRGGQTYNEQFF. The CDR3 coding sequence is TGTGCCAGCAGTCGGGGGGGCCAGACCTACAATGAGCAGTTCTTC.